This TCR beta chain comes out of a study of T cells in Graves' hyperthyroidism and ophthalmopathy. General study points: Most thyroid clonotypes expanded above 0.001 were also detected in blood.

TCR beta CDR3 sequences were amplified from RNA transcripts. HTBI primers were the set used in a first-round RT-PCR of the TCR CDR3. TCRdb redid the calling of the multiplex PCR reads with MiXCR, one entry per CDR3 protein. The profile shows about 560,000 distinct CDR3 sequences, under 60% of them singletons. Graves' hyperthyroidism showing no ophthalmopathy progression within 18 months was considered stable. This CDR3 contains 10 residues. Between the trimmed V and J ends, which lost 3 bases and 9 bases, there was a span of 2 bases. In germline, CDR1 is SEHNR, CDR2 FQNEAQ (reference sequence). For this clonotype: What it binds is unknown. Since a far larger clone is one base different, this is likely a read error.

The specimen was peripheral blood or thyroid tissue (not recorded which). The TCR sequence derives from a woman in her late teens or twenties with Graves' hyperthyroidism. The chain has TRBV7-9 and TRBJ2-2; unclear D gene. This CDR3 reads CASSLWELFF. The CDR3 DNA sequence: TGTGCCAGCAGCTTGTGGGAGCTGTTTTTT.